These T cell receptor beta chains were read from a single sample in a study of cytomegalovirus exposure and HLA in healthy donors. Only in-frame clones appear in the TCRdb table, and some are missing; sequencing was by immunoSEQ multiplex PCR. The repertoire holds 100,000 or so clones, around 75% seen once, with roughly 14% in the top ten. The source material was PBMCs. These TCRs come from a male donor in good health and CMV-seropositive. CDR3s include the opening cysteine and the closing phenylalanine or tryptophan. The D gene is left open where the match is weak. Only part of the rows carry a size: once, few, many, or a class if the clone is expanded.

CDR3nt,CDR3aa,abundance,d_gene,j_gene,v_gene
TGTGCCAGCAGCTTAGCCGGGAAGGGTTCTGGCTACACCTTC,CASSLAGKGSGYTF,-,-,TRBJ1-2,TRBV7-9
TGTGCCAGCAGCCGGAGACAGGGAGTTTACACTGAAGCTTTCTTT,CASSRRQGVYTEAFF,-,TRBD1,TRBJ1-1,TRBV7-2
TGTGCCAGCAGTGGAGTAGCGGGGGGGCGGGGGGAGCAGTTCTTC,CASSGVAGGRGEQFF,-,TRBD2,TRBJ2-1,TRBV2
TGTGCCAGCAGCTCACGGGGGTCATCCTACAATGAGCAGTTCTTC,CASSSRGSSYNEQFF,-,-,TRBJ2-1,TRBV5-4
TGTGCCAGCAGCTTCGGGATTTATAGCAATCAGCCCCAGCATTTT,CASSFGIYSNQPQHF,-,-,TRBJ1-5,TRBV5-8
TGCGCCAGCAGCTCCGGGACAGGGAGGTCGGGGGAGCTGTTTTTT,CASSSGTGRSGELFF,-,TRBD1,TRBJ2-2,TRBV5-1
TGTGCCAGTAGTTTACCCCCGGGACAGGGGTATGGCTACACCTTC,CASSLPPGQGYGYTF,-,TRBD1,TRBJ1-2,TRBV19
TGTGCCAGCAGCTTGGCACTAGCGGGAGAGACCCAGTACTTC,CASSLALAGETQYF,-,TRBD2,TRBJ2-5,TRBV5-4
TGTGCCAGCAGCCGCGGATTACCCTACGAGCAGTACTTC,CASSRGLPYEQYF,-,-,TRBJ2-7,TRBV7-7
TGTGCCAGCAGCCAGGAGGGACAGGGCGGGCAGCCCCAGCATTTT,CASSQEGQGGQPQHF,-,TRBD1,TRBJ1-5,TRBV4-2
TGTGCTAGTGGTTTGGCCGGACGGGGGGACACCGGGGAGCTGTTTTTT,CASGLAGRGDTGELFF,-,TRBD2,TRBJ2-2,TRBV12-5
TGTGCCAGCAGCGTAGCTCCGGGTAAACACGAGCAGTACTTC,CASSVAPGKHEQYF,-,-,TRBJ2-7,TRBV9
TGTGCCAGCAGCTTAGAGGCTTCCAACACAGGGGCTGGCTACACCTTC,CASSLEASNTGAGYTF,-,TRBD1,TRBJ1-2,TRBV11-3
TGTGCCAGCAGTGGACAGGGTGTTGGCTACACCTTC,CASSGQGVGYTF,-,TRBD1,TRBJ1-2,TRBV2
TGTGCCAGCAGCCAAGAGTACCACAGGGGGAAAGAGACCCAGTACTTC,CASSQEYHRGKETQYF,-,TRBD1,TRBJ2-5,TRBV4-2
TGTGCCAGCAGCTCTAGAGGGGACACATCGCAGTATTTT,CASSSRGDTSQYF,-,-,TRBJ2-3,TRBV7-9
TGTGCCAGCAGAACTACTAGCGGGGGGGGCGCGCAGTATTTT,CASRTTSGGGAQYF,-,TRBD2,TRBJ2-3,TRBV6-1
TGTGCCTGGAGTGTAAATAGGTCGGGGCAGTACTTC,CAWSVNRSGQYF,-,-,TRBJ2-7,TRBV30
TGTGCCAGCAGCCTTAGCGGGGGGGTTCGAGATACGCAGTATTTT,CASSLSGGVRDTQYF,-,TRBD2,TRBJ2-3,TRBV7-3
TGTGCCAGCAGCCGAAGGGGAGGGCTAGCGGGGTACAATGAGCAGTTCTTC,CASSRRGGLAGYNEQFF,-,TRBD2,TRBJ2-1,TRBV14
TGTGCCAGTTCCCGAGCGGGGGGGCCGTGGAATGAGCAGTTCTTC,CASSRAGGPWNEQFF,-,TRBD2,TRBJ2-1,TRBV5-6
TGCGCCAGCAGCCAGCGACAGGACAGCACTGAAGCTTTCTTT,CASSQRQDSTEAFF,few,-,TRBJ1-1,TRBV5-1
TGTGCCAGCAGACAGGGTAACTCCTACAATGAGCAGTTCTTC,CASRQGNSYNEQFF,-,-,TRBJ2-1,TRBV7-9
TGTGCCAGCAGCTTGGGACAGGGGGCAGGGACAGATACGCAGTATTTT,CASSLGQGAGTDTQYF,-,TRBD1,TRBJ2-3,TRBV5-6
TGTGCCAGCAGTTTACAGGTATATACTGAAGCTTTCTTT,CASSLQVYTEAFF,once,-,TRBJ1-1,TRBV27
TGTGCCAGCAGCTTGACAGGGGGGTCTACAGATACGCAGTATTTT,CASSLTGGSTDTQYF,-,TRBD1,TRBJ2-3,TRBV5-6
TGTGCCAGCAGCCAAGATTTGCGGCAGACCTACAATGAGCAGTTCTTC,CASSQDLRQTYNEQFF,-,-,TRBJ2-1,TRBV4-2
TGTGCCAGCTCACCGAGGGATTCACCCCTCCACTTT,CASSPRDSPLHF,once,-,TRBJ1-6,TRBV18
TGCGCCAGCAGCCCGGGACAGAGTATCTCCTACGAGCAGTACTTC,CASSPGQSISYEQYF,-,TRBD1,TRBJ2-7,TRBV5-1
TGTGCCTGGAACCCAGGGCCGAACACTGAAGCTTTCTTT,CAWNPGPNTEAFF,-,-,TRBJ1-1,TRBV30
TGTGCCAGCAGAACGGCGGGCACAGATACGCAGTATTTT,CASRTAGTDTQYF,-,-,TRBJ2-3,TRBV6-5
TGTGCCAGCAGGAAGGGACAGATGAACACTGAAGCTTTCTTT,CASRKGQMNTEAFF,-,TRBD1,TRBJ1-1,TRBV2
TGCAGCGTGACAGGGTCCACTGAAGCTTTCTTT,CSVTGSTEAFF,-,TRBD1,TRBJ1-1,TRBV29-1
TGTGCCACCAGCAACCATAAGTTCGACAGGCCCGGCTACACCTTC,CATSNHKFDRPGYTF,-,-,TRBJ1-2,TRBV15
TGTGCCAGCAGCCCACTAGCGGGCCAGAACACCGGGGAGCTGTTTTTT,CASSPLAGQNTGELFF,-,TRBD2,TRBJ2-2,TRBV7-2
TGTGCCAGCAGCTTGTTGGGACTTGGAGACAATGAGCAGTTCTTC,CASSLLGLGDNEQFF,-,-,TRBJ2-1,TRBV5-8
TGTGCCAGCAGGAGACAGGGGAGGGGCTACACCTTC,CASRRQGRGYTF,-,TRBD1,TRBJ1-2,TRBV28
TGTGCCAGCAGCTTTAACCAGGAACCCTACGAGCAGTACTTC,CASSFNQEPYEQYF,-,-,TRBJ2-7,TRBV7-9
TGCAGTGCTAGAGCAACAGGAGACACCTTC,CSARATGDTF,-,-,TRBJ1-2,TRBV20-1
TGCGCCAGCAGCTTGGGCCAGGGCCTCGGGGAGCTGTTTTTT,CASSLGQGLGELFF,-,-,TRBJ2-2,TRBV5-1
TGTGCCAGCAGCTTGGAGCCAGGGCCTAATTCACCCCTCCACTTT,CASSLEPGPNSPLHF,-,-,TRBJ1-6,TRBV5-6
TGTGCCAGCAGTTTAAGGACAGGGGGCACTTCACCCCTCCACTTT,CASSLRTGGTSPLHF,-,TRBD1,TRBJ1-6,TRBV28
TGTGCTACCTCCGCCGGGGGGTTTGGGGCCAACGTCCTGACTTTC,CATSAGGFGANVLTF,once,TRBD2,TRBJ2-6,TRBV12-5
TGCGCCAGCAGCCAAGAAACGGTGAGATCTGGAAACACCATATATTTT,CASSQETVRSGNTIYF,-,-,TRBJ1-3,TRBV4-3
TGTGCCAGCAGTTTCTTACAGAACTCCTACGAGCAGTACTTC,CASSFLQNSYEQYF,-,-,TRBJ2-7,TRBV27
TGTGCCAGCAGCTCGTCTACTAGCGGGGGGTTCGATACGCAGTATTTT,CASSSSTSGGFDTQYF,-,TRBD2,TRBJ2-3,TRBV5-6
TGTGCCAGCAGGACCACCGGGACAGTGAATGAAAAACTGTTTTTT,CASRTTGTVNEKLFF,-,TRBD1,TRBJ1-4,TRBV6-5
TGTGCCAGCAGTTTCACTACCTCTGGGGCCAACGTCCTGACTTTC,CASSFTTSGANVLTF,-,-,TRBJ2-6,TRBV6-5
TGCGCCAGCAGCCAAGGCCTCGGCGGGAATACAGATACGCAGTATTTT,CASSQGLGGNTDTQYF,few,-,TRBJ2-3,TRBV4-3
TGTGCCAGCACAGAACGACACAGGGAGTCTGGCTACACCTTC,CASTERHRESGYTF,-,-,TRBJ1-2,TRBV6-1
TGTGCCAGCAGGGGTTATGATTACAGGGGGAACACTGAAGCTTTCTTT,CASRGYDYRGNTEAFF,-,TRBD1,TRBJ1-1,TRBV2
TGTGCCAGCAGCCCGCGACTAGCGCAGGGCCGTGGGGCCAACGTCCTGACTTTC,CASSPRLAQGRGANVLTF,once,TRBD2,TRBJ2-6,TRBV7-2
TGTGCCGGAGGGACAGGGTCAGATACGCAGTATTTT,CAGGTGSDTQYF,-,TRBD1,TRBJ2-3,TRBV5-4
TGTGCCAGCAGCTTAGTACAGCGGACAGGGTGCGGCTACACCTTC,CASSLVQRTGCGYTF,-,TRBD1,TRBJ1-2,TRBV5-6
TGCAGCGTTGAAGTGGAGGGAAACATTCAGTACTTC,CSVEVEGNIQYF,-,-,TRBJ2-4,TRBV29-1
TGTGCCAGCAGTTACGGGGGGTCGGGACGCAAAAACATTCAGTACTTC,CASSYGGSGRKNIQYF,-,-,TRBJ2-4,TRBV6-5
TGCGCCAGCAGCCATGGACTGACAGGGGCAGCGTATTTT,CASSHGLTGAAYF,-,TRBD1,TRBJ2-3,TRBV4-1
TGCAGCGTTGAAGGCGGAGGCTACACCTTC,CSVEGGGYTF,once,-,TRBJ1-2,TRBV29-1